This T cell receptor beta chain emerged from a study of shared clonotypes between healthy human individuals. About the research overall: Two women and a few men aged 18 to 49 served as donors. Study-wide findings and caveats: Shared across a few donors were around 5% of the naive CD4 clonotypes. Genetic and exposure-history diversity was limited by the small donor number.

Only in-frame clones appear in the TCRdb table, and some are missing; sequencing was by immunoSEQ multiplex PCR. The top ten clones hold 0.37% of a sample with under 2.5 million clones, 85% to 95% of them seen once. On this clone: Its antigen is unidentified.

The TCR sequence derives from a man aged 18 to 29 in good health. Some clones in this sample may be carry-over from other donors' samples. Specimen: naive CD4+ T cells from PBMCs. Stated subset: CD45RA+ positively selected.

The CDR3 is CAKPTVAETQYF. For the CDR3, the DNA is TGTGCCAAACCAACTGTCGCAGAGACCCAGTACTTC. The gene calls are TRBV11-3 and TRBJ2-5; no firm D call. From germline, CDR1 is SGHNT and CDR2 YENEEA. With 10 bases removed from V and 4 bases from J, the gap between germline ends came to 13 bases. The CDR3 sequence is 12 residues long.